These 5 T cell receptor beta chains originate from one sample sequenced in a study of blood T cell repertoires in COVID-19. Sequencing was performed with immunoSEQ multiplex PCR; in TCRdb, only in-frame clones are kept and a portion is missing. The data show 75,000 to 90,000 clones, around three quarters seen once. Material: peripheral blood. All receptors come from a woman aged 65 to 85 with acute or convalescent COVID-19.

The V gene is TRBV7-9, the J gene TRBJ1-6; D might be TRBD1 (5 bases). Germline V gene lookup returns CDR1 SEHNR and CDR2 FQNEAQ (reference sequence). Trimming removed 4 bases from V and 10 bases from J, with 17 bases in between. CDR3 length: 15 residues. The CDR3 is CASSSWVGEGSPLHF. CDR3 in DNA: TGTGCCAGCAGCTCCTGGGTAGGGGAAGGATCACCCCTCCACTTT.

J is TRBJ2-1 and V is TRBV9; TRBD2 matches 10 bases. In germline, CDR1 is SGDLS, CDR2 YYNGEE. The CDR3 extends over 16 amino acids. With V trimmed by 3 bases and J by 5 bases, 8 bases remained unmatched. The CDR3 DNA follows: TGTGCCAGCAGCGGAACCAAGCGGGGGGGCAACAATGAGCAGTTCTTC. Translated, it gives CASSGTKRGGNNEQFF.

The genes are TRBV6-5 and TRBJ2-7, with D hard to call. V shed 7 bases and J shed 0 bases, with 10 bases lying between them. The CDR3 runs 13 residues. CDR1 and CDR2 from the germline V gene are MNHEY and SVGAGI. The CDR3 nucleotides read TGTGCCAGCAAGGCAGGTGCCTCCTACGAGCAGTACTTC. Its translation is CASKAGASYEQYF.

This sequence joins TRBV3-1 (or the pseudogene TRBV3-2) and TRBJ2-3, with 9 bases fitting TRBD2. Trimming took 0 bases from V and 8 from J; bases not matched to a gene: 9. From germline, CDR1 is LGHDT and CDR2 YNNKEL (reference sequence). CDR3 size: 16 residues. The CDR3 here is CASSQEVSGGLVTQYF. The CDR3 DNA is TGTGCCAGCAGCCAAGAGGTTAGCGGGGGCCTTGTTACGCAGTATTTT.

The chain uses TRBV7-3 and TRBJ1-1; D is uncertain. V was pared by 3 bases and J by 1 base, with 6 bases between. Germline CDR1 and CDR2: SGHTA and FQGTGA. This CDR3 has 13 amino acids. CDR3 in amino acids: CASSFLENTEAFF. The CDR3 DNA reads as TGTGCCAGCAGCTTTTTAGAGAACACTGAAGCTTTCTTT.